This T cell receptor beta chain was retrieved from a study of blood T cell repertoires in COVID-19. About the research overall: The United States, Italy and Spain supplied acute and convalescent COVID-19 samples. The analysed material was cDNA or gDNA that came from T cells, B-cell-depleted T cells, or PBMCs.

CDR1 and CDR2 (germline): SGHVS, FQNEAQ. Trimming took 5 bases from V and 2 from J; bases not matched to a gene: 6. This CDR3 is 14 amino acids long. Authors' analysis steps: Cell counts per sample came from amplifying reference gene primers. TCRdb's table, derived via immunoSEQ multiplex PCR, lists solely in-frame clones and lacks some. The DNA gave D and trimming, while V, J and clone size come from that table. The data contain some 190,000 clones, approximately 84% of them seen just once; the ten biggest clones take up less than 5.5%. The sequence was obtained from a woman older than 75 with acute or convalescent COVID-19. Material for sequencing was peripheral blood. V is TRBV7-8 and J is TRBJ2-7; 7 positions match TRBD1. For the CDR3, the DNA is TGTGCCAGCAGCCCGACAGGGAGAACCTACGAGCAGTACTTC. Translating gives CASSPTGRTYEQYF.